Each of the 22 T cell receptor beta chains below was sequenced from the same sample in a study of beta chain features in type 1 diabetes. TCRB transcripts that were expressed got sequenced, as all of the isolated RNA had been reverse transcribed. Assay used: immunoSEQ multiplex PCR; TCRdb lists only in-frame clones, some missing. The table lists more than 300,000 clones, approximately 8.2% of them singletons. Sequencing was done on a sample of central memory CD4+ T cells from blood. The source of these receptors is a woman aged 18-29 years in good health.

This clone has more than one count but fewer than ten. This CDR3 reads CASCKSDRVVEKLFF. CDR3 coding DNA: TGCGCCAGCTGCAAATCGGACAGGGTAGTTGAAAAACTGTTTTTT. The chain is built from TRBV5-1 and TRBJ1-4, with TRBD1 matching over 8 bases. Germline values: CDR1 SGHRS, CDR2 YFSETQ. This CDR3 is built from 15 residues. Unmatched junction bases numbered 12, after V lost 7 bases and J lost 7 bases.

The V call is TRBV7-6, the J call TRBJ2-1, with D tentatively TRBD1 (5 bases). Germline V gene lookup returns CDR1 SGHVS and CDR2 FNYEAQ. This CDR3 region has 17 residues. Trimming took off 5 bases at V and 6 bases at J, with 23 bases between the two ends. The CDR3 DNA follows: TGTGCCAGCAGCCCTCGCTTTGACAGATCGTTACTCAATGAGCAGTTCTTC. Translated: CASSPRFDRSLLNEQFF.

This clone came up a few times. This chain uses TRBV7-9 with TRBJ2-7; D is possibly TRBD1 or TRBD2 (6 bases each). V was pared by 7 bases and J by 1 base, with 14 bases between. Germline CDR1 and CDR2: SEHNR and FQNEAQ (reference sequence). The CDR3 is 14 amino acids. CDR3 sequence reads: CASTHGGSSYEQYF. The CDR3 region has the DNA TGTGCCAGCACCCACGGGGGCAGTTCCTACGAGCAGTACTTC.

This clone has only a few counts. V is TRBV19 and J is TRBJ2-6; no firm D call. Germline V gives CDR1 LNHDA, CDR2 SQIVND (reference sequence). CDR3 length equals 17 residues. The ends were cut back, 4 bases at V and 0 bases at J, with 13 bases in the middle. CDR3 nucleotide sequence: TGTGCCAGTAGTAAGAAGGTACGGGCCTCTGGGGCCAACGTCCTGACTTTC. This sequence encodes CASSKKVRASGANVLTF. Filled out from reference TRBV19 and TRBJ2-6, the complete variable domain reads DGGITQSPKYLFRKEGQNVTLSCEQNLNHDAMYWYRQDPGQGLRLIYYSQIVNDFQKGDIAEGYSVSREKKESFPLTVTSAQKNPTAFYLCASSKKVRASGANVLTFGAGSRLTVL.

On this clone: Germline and junction disagree at one end, which may indicate a read error. V gene TRBV7-2 combines with J gene TRBJ1-2, with D hard to call. Germline CDR1 SGHTA, CDR2 FQGNSA. The CDR3 totals 14 residues. CDR3 residues: CASSLIPRGFGYPF. CDR3 bases: TGTGCCAGCAGCTTAATTCCCCGCGGGTTTGGCTATCCCTTC.

The sample holds many counts of this clone. This chain uses TRBV28 with TRBJ2-1; D is unclear. Per germline, CDR1 MDHEN and CDR2 SYDVKM. The CDR3 sequence is 15 residues long. V was shortened by 6 bases and J by 0 bases, with 12 bases between the two germline ends. The CDR3 nucleotides read TGTGCCAGCAGAGATGCAAAGAGCTCCTACAATGAGCAGTTCTTC. Protein: CASRDAKSSYNEQFF.

This clone appeared a few times. The chain uses TRBV12-5 and TRBJ1-1; 7 bases line up with TRBD1. The germline CDR1 and CDR2 sequences are LGHNT and FRNRAP. V was pared by 5 bases and J by 11 bases, with 8 bases of the junction left unmatched. The CDR3 contains 12 residues. The CDR3 coding sequence is TGTGCTAGTGGTCCCGCGGGGACAGCGGCTTTCTTT. This sequence encodes CASGPAGTAAFF.

The table lists this clone with a few counts. This same CDR3 is encoded by further DNA sequences in the sample. This chain connects TRBV6-1 to TRBJ2-7; TRBD2 matches at 12 bases. CDR1 MNHNS and CDR2 SASEGT come from the germline V gene. Trimming cost V 4 bases and J 0 bases; bases outside gene matches: 1. This CDR3 has 15 residues. The CDR3 nucleotides read TGTGCCAGCAGTGTGACTAGCGGGAGCTCCTACGAGCAGTACTTC. Residues: CASSVTSGSSYEQYF.

In this sample, this clone turned up many times. The chain employs TRBV13 and TRBJ2-2; D is uncertain. The CDR3 consists of 8 residues. Germline V gene lookup returns CDR1 PRHDT and CDR2 FYEKMQ (reference sequence). V was clipped by 6 bases and J by 10 bases, with 0 bases between them. The CDR3, as DNA: TGTGCCAGCAGGGAGCTGTTTTTT. It yields the protein CASRELFF.

The chain links TRBV5-5 to TRBJ2-7; 9 nucleotides agree with TRBD1. Germline V gives CDR1 SGHKS, CDR2 YYEKEE (reference sequence). V gave up 1 base and J gave up 6 bases; unmatched junction bases: 8. This CDR3 is built from 15 residues. The CDR3 DNA is TGTGCCAGCAGCTTGCCAGTCGGACAGGGGACCGAGCAGTACTTC. Translation gives CASSLPVGQGTEQYF.

This clone was found many times. CDR3 loop: CAITRIAAPYTQYF. The CDR3, as DNA: TGTGCCATCACGAGGATTGCAGCACCCTATACGCAGTATTTT. This chain joins TRBV7-2 and TRBJ2-3, with D unresolved. CDR1 SGHTA and CDR2 FQGNSA come from the germline V gene. Trimming shortened V by 10 bases and J by 7 bases, and 21 bases separated the two germline ends. The CDR3 extends over 14 amino acids.

This clone was detected only a few times. This chain joins TRBV18 and TRBJ2-1; D gene ambiguous. The CDR3 runs to 15 residues. Trimming took off 4 bases at V and 0 bases at J, with 10 bases between the two ends. The germline V gene has CDR1 KGHSH and CDR2 LQKENI. CDR3 coding DNA: TGTGCCAGCTCACTTATAGCCGGCTCCTACAATGAGCAGTTCTTC. This encodes CASSLIAGSYNEQFF. Using reference TRBV18 and TRBJ2-1 for the parts outside the CDR3, the full variable domain is NAGVMQNPRHLVRRRGQEARLRCSPMKGHSHVYWYRQLPEEGLKFMVYLQKENIIDESGMPKERFSAEFPKEGPSILRIQQVVRGDSAAYFCASSLIAGSYNEQFFGPGTRLTVL.

The chain carries TRBV5-1 and TRBJ2-3, with 8 bases matching TRBD1. The germline gives CDR1 SGHRS, CDR2 YFSETQ. This CDR3 is built from 14 residues. The trim removed 4 bases at V and 3 bases at J, leaving 4 bases unmatched. Here the CDR3 reads CASSHGQGTDTQYF. The CDR3 DNA is TGCGCCAGCAGCCACGGACAGGGTACAGATACGCAGTATTTT.

The chain combines TRBV7-2 with TRBJ2-1; TRBD2 matches at 12 bases. In germline, CDR1 is SGHTA, CDR2 FQGNSA. J lost 5 bases, V lost 2 bases, and 7 bases had no gene match. The CDR3 runs 17 residues. The CDR3 nucleotides read TGTGCCAGCAGCTTACTAAGAGGACTAGCGGGAAACAATGAGCAGTTCTTC. This sequence encodes CASSLLRGLAGNNEQFF.

As to this clone: A clone one base away is much larger, so this may be a read error. The CDR3, as DNA: TGTACCATCGGCCAGCCAGGGGGCGAGCAGTACTTC. It codes for CTIGQPGGEQYF. This chain uses TRBV6-5 with TRBJ2-7; 7 bases agree with TRBD1. The CDR3 covers 12 residues. Looked up from germline, CDR1 is MNHEY and CDR2 is SVGAGI.

The chain has TRBV11-1 and TRBJ1-2, with D unclear. The germline gives CDR1 SGHAT, CDR2 FQDESV (reference sequence). The germline V and J ends were trimmed by 5 bases and 8 bases, with 18 bases remaining between them. There are 14 residues in the CDR3. CDR3 in amino acids: CASSLNAALGGYTF. The DNA of the CDR3 is TGTGCCAGCAGCCTTAATGCGGCCCTGGGAGGCTACACCTTC.

This clone has just a few counts. This chain connects TRBV9 to TRBJ2-4; a weak D match, TRBD1 (5 bases). Trimming stripped 0 bases from V and 2 bases from J, with 21 bases between. The CDR3 has 19 amino acids. Germline values: CDR1 SGDLS, CDR2 YYNGEE. This CDR3 is CASSVEGPVGGSSKNIQYF. As DNA, the CDR3 is TGTGCCAGCAGCGTAGAGGGGCCGGTAGGCGGATCGTCCAAAAACATTCAGTACTTC. The whole variable domain, filled in from reference TRBV9 and TRBJ2-4, reads DSGVTQTPKHLITATGQRVTLRCSPRSGDLSVYWYQQSLDQGLQFLIQYYNGEERAKGNILERFSAQQFPDLHSELNLSSLELGDSALYFCASSVEGPVGGSSKNIQYFGAGTRLSVL.

This clone showed up just a few times. V is TRBV7-2 and J is TRBJ1-5; no definite D call. The germline gives CDR1 SGHTA, CDR2 FQGNSA. The CDR3 totals 14 residues. Trimming stripped 5 bases from V and 0 bases from J, with 8 bases between. The CDR3 here is CASSATPSNQPQHF. CDR3 nucleotides: TGTGCCAGCAGCGCGACACCTAGCAATCAGCCCCAGCATTTT.

V gene TRBV29-1 combines with J gene TRBJ2-3; 12 bases agree with TRBD2. The CDR3 sequence is 15 residues long. J was trimmed by 2 bases and V by 7 bases; bases with no gene match: 7. Per the germline V gene, CDR1 is SQVTM and CDR2 is ANQGSEA. Written as DNA, the CDR3 is TGCAGCGCTCGGGGACTAGCGGGTCACACAGATACGCAGTATTTT. This gives the protein CSARGLAGHTDTQYF.

This clone was counted only a few times. The chain is built from TRBV18 and TRBJ1-5; D is undetermined. The CDR3 is made up of 17 amino acids. Trimming took off 4 bases at V and 4 bases at J, with 20 bases between the two ends. Germline-derived CDR1 and CDR2 are KGHSH and LQKENI. CDR3: CASSLTGSGQTNQPQHF. CDR3 DNA: TGTGCCAGCTCACTAACGGGGTCAGGCCAAACAAATCAGCCCCAGCATTTT. The entire variable domain, with the rest obtained from reference TRBV18 and TRBJ1-5, is as follows: NAGVMQNPRHLVRRRGQEARLRCSPMKGHSHVYWYRQLPEEGLKFMVYLQKENIIDESGMPKERFSAEFPKEGPSILRIQQVVRGDSAAYFCASSLTGSGQTNQPQHFGDGTRLSIL.

The genes are TRBV5-4 and TRBJ2-7; TRBD1 matches at 9 bases. CDR3 size: 14 residues. The ends lost 4 bases at V and 0 bases at J; junction bases unmatched: 2. CDR1 and CDR2 (germline): SGHNT, YYREEE (reference sequence). The CDR3 bases are TGTGCCAGCAGCGGACAGGGGAACTCCTACGAGCAGTACTTC. It codes for CASSGQGNSYEQYF.

The chain joins TRBV7-2 to TRBJ2-3, with TRBD2 matching 9 bases. The CDR3 sequence is 16 residues long. Germline-derived CDR1 and CDR2 are SGHTA and FQGNSA. The V and J ends lost 5 bases and 1 base, in that order; junction bases with no gene match: 7. This CDR3 is CASSLALAGGTDTQYF. The DNA of the CDR3 is TGTGCCAGCAGCCTGGCTTTAGCGGGGGGCACAGATACGCAGTATTTT.